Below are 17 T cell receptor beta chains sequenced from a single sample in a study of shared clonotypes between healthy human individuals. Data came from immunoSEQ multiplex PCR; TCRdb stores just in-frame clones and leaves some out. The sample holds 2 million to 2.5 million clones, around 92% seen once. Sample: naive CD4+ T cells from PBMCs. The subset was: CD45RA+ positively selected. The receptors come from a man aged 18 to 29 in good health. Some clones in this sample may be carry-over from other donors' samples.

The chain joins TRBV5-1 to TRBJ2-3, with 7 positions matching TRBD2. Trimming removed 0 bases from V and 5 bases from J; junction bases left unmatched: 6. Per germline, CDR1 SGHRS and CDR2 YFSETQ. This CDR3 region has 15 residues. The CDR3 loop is CASSLGGRGRDTQYF. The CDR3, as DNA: TGCGCCAGCAGCTTGGGTGGGAGGGGAAGAGATACGCAGTATTTT.

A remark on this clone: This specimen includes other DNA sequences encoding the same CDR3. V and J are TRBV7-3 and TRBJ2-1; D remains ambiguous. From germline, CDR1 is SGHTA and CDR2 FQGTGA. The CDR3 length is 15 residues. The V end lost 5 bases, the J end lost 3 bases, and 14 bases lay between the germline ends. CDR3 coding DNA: TGTGCCAGCAGCCCCCAAGGCGGAAGCTACAATGAGCAGTTCTTC. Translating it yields CASSPQGGSYNEQFF.

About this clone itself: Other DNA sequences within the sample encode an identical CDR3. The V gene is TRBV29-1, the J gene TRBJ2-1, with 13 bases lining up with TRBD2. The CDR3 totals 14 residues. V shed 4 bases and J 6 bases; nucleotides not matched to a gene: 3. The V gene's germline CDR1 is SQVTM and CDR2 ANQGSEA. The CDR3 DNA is TGCAGCGTTGTAACTAGCGGGAGGGGCAATGAGCAGTTCTTC. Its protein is CSVVTSGRGNEQFF.

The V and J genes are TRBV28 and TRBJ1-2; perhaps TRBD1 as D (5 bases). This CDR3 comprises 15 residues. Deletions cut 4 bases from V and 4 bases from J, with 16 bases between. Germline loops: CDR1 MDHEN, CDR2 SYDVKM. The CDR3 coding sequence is TGTGCCAGCAGTTGGGGGACCGAGCCTAGCTATGGCTACACCTTC. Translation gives CASSWGTEPSYGYTF.

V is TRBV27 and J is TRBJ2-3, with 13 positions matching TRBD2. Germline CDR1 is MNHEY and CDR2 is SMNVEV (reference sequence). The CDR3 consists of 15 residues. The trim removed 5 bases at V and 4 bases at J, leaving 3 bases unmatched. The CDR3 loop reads CASSRTSGSSDTQYF. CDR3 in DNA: TGTGCCAGCAGTCGGACTAGCGGGAGTTCAGATACGCAGTATTTT.

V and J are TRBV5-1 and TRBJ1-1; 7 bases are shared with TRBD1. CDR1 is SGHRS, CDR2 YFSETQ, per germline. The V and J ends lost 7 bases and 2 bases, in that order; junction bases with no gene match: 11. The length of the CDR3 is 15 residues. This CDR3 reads CASVQGTGANTEAFF. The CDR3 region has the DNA TGCGCCAGCGTCCAAGGCACAGGGGCTAACACTGAAGCTTTCTTT.

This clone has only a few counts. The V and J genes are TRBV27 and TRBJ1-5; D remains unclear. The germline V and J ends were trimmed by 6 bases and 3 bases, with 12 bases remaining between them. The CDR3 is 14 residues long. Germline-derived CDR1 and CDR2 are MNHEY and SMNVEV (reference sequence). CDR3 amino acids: CASSLGYTNQPQHF. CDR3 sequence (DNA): TGTGCCAGCAGCCTCGGGTACACCAATCAGCCCCAGCATTTT.

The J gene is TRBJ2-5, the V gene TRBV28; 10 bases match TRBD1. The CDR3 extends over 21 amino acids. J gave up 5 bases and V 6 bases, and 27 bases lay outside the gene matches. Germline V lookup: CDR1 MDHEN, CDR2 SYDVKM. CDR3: CASRTDTPFIARDRGRETQYF. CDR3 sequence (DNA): TGTGCCAGCAGGACTGATACTCCATTTATAGCCCGGGACAGGGGCAGGGAGACCCAGTACTTC.

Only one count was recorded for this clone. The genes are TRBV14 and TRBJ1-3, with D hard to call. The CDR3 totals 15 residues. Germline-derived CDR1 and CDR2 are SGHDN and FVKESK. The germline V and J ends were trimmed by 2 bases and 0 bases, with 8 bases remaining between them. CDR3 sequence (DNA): TGTGCCAGCAGCCAAACTAAACTCTCTGGAAACACCATATATTTT. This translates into CASSQTKLSGNTIYF.

CDR3 sequence: CAISYKGETQYF. Here the CDR3 DNA reads TGTGCCATCAGTTACAAAGGAGAGACCCAGTACTTC. The V and J genes are TRBV10-3 and TRBJ2-5; D is undetermined. Trimming took off 5 bases at V and 4 bases at J, with 8 bases between the two ends. CDR3 length: 12 amino acids. Germline V gives CDR1 ENHRY, CDR2 SYGVKD.

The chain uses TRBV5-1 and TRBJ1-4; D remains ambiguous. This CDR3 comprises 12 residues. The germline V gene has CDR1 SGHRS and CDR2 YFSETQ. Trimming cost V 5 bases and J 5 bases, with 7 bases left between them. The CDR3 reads CASSSTNEKLFF. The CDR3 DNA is TGCGCCAGCAGTAGCACAAATGAAAAACTGTTTTTT.

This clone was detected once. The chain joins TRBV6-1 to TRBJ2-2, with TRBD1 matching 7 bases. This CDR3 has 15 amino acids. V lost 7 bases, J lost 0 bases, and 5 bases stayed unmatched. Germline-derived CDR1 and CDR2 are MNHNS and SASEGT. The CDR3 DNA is TGTGCCAGCATAAGGGGACAGCCGAACACCGGGGAGCTGTTTTTT. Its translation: CASIRGQPNTGELFF.

The CDR3 spells CASSPRTGLETQYF. The CDR3 nucleotides read TGTGCCAGTAGCCCCAGGACAGGGCTAGAGACCCAGTACTTC. The V call is TRBV19, the J call TRBJ2-5; TRBD1 aligns across 8 bases. In germline, CDR1 is LNHDA, CDR2 SQIVND (reference sequence). The CDR3 has 14 residues. V gave up 6 bases and J gave up 4 bases; unmatched junction bases: 7.

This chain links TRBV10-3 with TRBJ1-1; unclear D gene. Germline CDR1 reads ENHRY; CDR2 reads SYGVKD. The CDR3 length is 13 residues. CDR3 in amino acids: CASAGPMNTEAFF. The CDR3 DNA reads TGTGCTTCGGCAGGTCCAATGAACACTGAAGCTTTCTTT.

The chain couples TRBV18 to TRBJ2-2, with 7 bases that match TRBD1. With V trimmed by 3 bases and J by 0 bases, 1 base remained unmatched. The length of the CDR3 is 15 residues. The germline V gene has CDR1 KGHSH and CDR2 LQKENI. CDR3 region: CASSPGQSNTGELFF. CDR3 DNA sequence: TGTGCCAGCTCACCGGGACAGTCGAACACCGGGGAGCTGTTTTTT.

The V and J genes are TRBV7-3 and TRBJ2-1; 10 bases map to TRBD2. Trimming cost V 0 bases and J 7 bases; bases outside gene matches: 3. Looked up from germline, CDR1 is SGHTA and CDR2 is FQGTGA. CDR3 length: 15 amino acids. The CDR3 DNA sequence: TGTGCCAGCAGCTTAACGACTAGCGGGCTAAATGAGCAGTTCTTC. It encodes CASSLTTSGLNEQFF.

CDR3 sequence (DNA): TGCGCCAGCAGCAATTTTGGGGGGGCCACTGAAGCTTTCTTT. This sequence encodes CASSNFGGATEAFF. The chain employs TRBV5-1 and TRBJ1-1; D possibly corresponds to TRBD1 (6 bases). The CDR3 is 14 residues long. The germline V gene encodes CDR1 SGHRS and CDR2 YFSETQ. V was trimmed by 4 bases and J by 4 bases, leaving 14 bases between them.